Below are 8 T cell receptor beta chains sequenced from a single sample in a study of shared clonotypes between healthy human individuals. The naive CD8 subset, CD45RO-negative cells positively selected for CCR7, excluded terminally differentiated effector memory CD45RA+ cells. Here immunoSEQ multiplex PCR was the method, and the copy in TCRdb shows in-frame clones only, minus some. The sample has 630,000 or so clones, nearly 98% seen once; the top ten hold 0.3%. Sequencing was done on a sample of naive CD8+ T cells sorted from blood. These receptors originate from a man aged 25-40 years in good health.

This chain connects TRBV11-2 to TRBJ2-7; a weak D match, TRBD2 (6 bases). Germline loops: CDR1 SGHAT, CDR2 FQNNGV. V dropped 5 bases and J dropped 3 bases, with 20 bases sitting between them. CDR3 length equals 16 residues. The CDR3 nucleotides are TGTGCCAGCAGCACGGGGGACCATTTTCCCGACTACGAGCAGTACTTC. Protein sequence: CASSTGDHFPDYEQYF.

The rearrangement links TRBV13 to TRBJ2-7; maybe TRBD2 (6 bases). The germline gives CDR1 PRHDT, CDR2 FYEKMQ (reference sequence). Trimming took 2 bases from V and 6 from J, leaving 14 bases between them. The CDR3 length is 14 residues. CDR3 bases: TGTGCCAGCAGCTTATTTACGACGCGGGGCGAGCAGTACTTC. Its protein product is CASSLFTTRGEQYF.

The chain uses TRBV7-9 and TRBJ2-2, with 15 bases identical to TRBD2. Germline CDR1 reads SEHNR; CDR2 reads FQNEAQ (reference sequence). CDR3 length: 17 amino acids. J was trimmed by 2 bases and V by 5 bases; bases with no gene match: 3. The CDR3 DNA reads TGTGCCAGCAGCCCGGGACTAGCGGGAGGAAACACCGGGGAGCTGTTTTTT. Encoded protein: CASSPGLAGGNTGELFF.

The chain uses TRBV4-1 and TRBJ2-7, with a weak D call TRBD2 (5 bases). From germline, CDR1 is MGHRA and CDR2 YSYEKL. The V gene lost 1 base and the J gene lost 1 base, with 11 bases spanning the gap. The length of the CDR3 is 15 residues. The CDR3 protein is CASSQAGGGSYEQYF. CDR3 nucleotide sequence: TGCGCCAGCAGCCAAGCGGGTGGAGGTTCCTACGAGCAGTACTTC.

The rearrangement joins TRBV25-1 to TRBJ1-1, with D tentatively TRBD1 (5 bases). CDR1 and CDR2 from the germline V gene are MGHDK and SYGVNS. The CDR3 covers 13 residues. The ends were cut back, 3 bases at V and 8 bases at J, with 13 bases in the middle. The CDR3: CASSDEGRLEAFF. In nucleotides, the CDR3 is TGTGCCAGCAGTGATGAGGGACGTCTCGAAGCTTTCTTT.

The gene calls are TRBV10-3 and TRBJ2-7; the D gene is possibly TRBD1 (5 bases). The germline V gene has CDR1 ENHRY and CDR2 SYGVKD. This CDR3 comprises 13 residues. V was clipped by 10 bases and J by 3 bases, with 16 bases between them. The CDR3 loop is CATRRDSDYEQYF. The CDR3 DNA sequence: TGTGCCACACGTCGAGACAGCGACTACGAGCAGTACTTC.

The DNA of the CDR3 is TGTGCCAGCAGCTTAGTGAGTGACTGGGAGCAGTTCTTC. Its protein product is CASSLVSDWEQFF. V gene TRBV11-2 combines with J gene TRBJ2-1, with unresolved D. The V gene's germline CDR1 is SGHAT and CDR2 FQNNGV. Trimming pared 1 base from V and 10 bases from J, leaving 11 bases between. The CDR3 contains 13 residues. Using reference TRBV11-2 and TRBJ2-1 for the parts outside the CDR3, the full variable domain is EAGVAQSPRYKIIEKRQSVAFWCNPISGHATLYWYQQILGQGPKLLIQFQNNGVVDDSQLPKDRFSAERLKGVDSTLKIQPAKLEDSAVYLCASSLVSDWEQFFGPGTRLTVL.

The chain is built from TRBV6-5 and TRBJ2-2; 10 bases align to TRBD2. V lost 5 bases to trimming and J lost 4 bases; unmatched junction nucleotides: 4. The CDR3 runs to 15 residues. Germline V gene data show CDR1 as MNHEY and CDR2 as SVGAGI. The CDR3 reads CASSIAGGITGELFF. CDR3 in DNA: TGTGCCAGCAGTATAGCGGGAGGTATCACCGGGGAGCTGTTTTTT.